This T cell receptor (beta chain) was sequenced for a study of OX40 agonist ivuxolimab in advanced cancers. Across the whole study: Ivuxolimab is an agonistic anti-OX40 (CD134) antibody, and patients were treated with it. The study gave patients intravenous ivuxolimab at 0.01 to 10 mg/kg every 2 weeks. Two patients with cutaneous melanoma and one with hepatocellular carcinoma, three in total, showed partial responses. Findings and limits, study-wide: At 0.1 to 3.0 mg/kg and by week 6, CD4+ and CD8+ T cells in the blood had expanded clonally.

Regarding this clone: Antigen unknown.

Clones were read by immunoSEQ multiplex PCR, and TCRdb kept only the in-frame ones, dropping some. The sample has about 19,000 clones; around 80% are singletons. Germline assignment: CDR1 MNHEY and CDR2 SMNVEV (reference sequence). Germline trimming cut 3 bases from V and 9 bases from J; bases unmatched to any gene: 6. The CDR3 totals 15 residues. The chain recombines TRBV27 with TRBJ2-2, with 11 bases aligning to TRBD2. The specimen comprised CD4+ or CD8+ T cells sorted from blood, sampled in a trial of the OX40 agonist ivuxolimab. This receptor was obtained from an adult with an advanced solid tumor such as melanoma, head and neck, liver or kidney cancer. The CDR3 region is CASSLVAGGRRELFF. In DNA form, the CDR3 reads TGTGCCAGCAGTTTGGTAGCGGGGGGGAGGAGGGAGCTGTTTTTT.